Below, 24 T cell receptor beta chains from the same sample are listed, as sequenced in a study of shared clonotypes between healthy human individuals. Here immunoSEQ multiplex PCR was the method, and the copy in TCRdb shows in-frame clones only, minus some. The sample consists of 2 million to 2.5 million clones, 90% to 97% of them appearing once. Sequenced sample: naive CD4+ T cells sorted from blood. Subset reported: CD45RA+ positively selected. The receptor source for this set is a man younger than 35 in good health.

The V gene is TRBV5-6, the J gene TRBJ1-6; maybe TRBD1 (5 bases). Germline V gives CDR1 SGHDT, CDR2 YYEEEE. The CDR3 totals 15 residues. V lost 4 bases, J lost 7 bases, and 15 bases lay in between. The CDR3 is CASSPPGTSNSPLHF. The CDR3 nucleotides are TGTGCCAGCAGCCCCCCGGGGACGAGCAATTCACCCCTCCACTTT. The full variable domain, with the rest looked up from reference TRBV5-6 and TRBJ1-6, is DAGVTQSPTHLIKTRGQQVTLRCSPKSGHDTVSWYQQALGQGPQFIFQYYEEEERQRGNFPDRFSGHQFPNYSSELNVNALLLGDSALYLCASSPPGTSNSPLHFGNGTRLTVT.

V is TRBV7-2 and J is TRBJ1-5, with TRBD1 as a possible D gene (5 bases). The CDR3 is 15 residues long. Trimming pared 5 bases from V and 5 bases from J, leaving 16 bases between. Germline loops: CDR1 SGHTA, CDR2 FQGNSA. DNA of the CDR3: TGTGCCAGCAGCCTACGTTGGGGAGGGGATCAGCCCCAGCATTTT. Amino acids: CASSLRWGGDQPQHF.

Comments on this clone: This same CDR3 is encoded by further DNA sequences in the sample. V gene TRBV5-1 combines with J gene TRBJ2-7; TRBD1 matches at 10 bases. Germline V gives CDR1 SGHRS, CDR2 YFSETQ. Unmatched junction bases numbered 6, after V lost 3 bases and J lost 6 bases. The CDR3 is 14 amino acids. Here the CDR3 reads CASSSSGTGVEQYF. In DNA, the CDR3 is TGCGCCAGCAGCTCTTCCGGGACAGGGGTCGAGCAGTACTTC.

Here the CDR3 reads CASSQSWQGAGYEQYF. The DNA of the CDR3 is TGCGCCAGCAGCCAAAGTTGGCAGGGGGCTGGGTACGAGCAGTACTTC. This chain uses TRBV4-1 with TRBJ2-7, with TRBD1 matching 8 bases. CDR1 is MGHRA and CDR2 is YSYEKL in the germline V gene. The CDR3 extends over 16 amino acids. V gave up 2 bases and J gave up 4 bases; unmatched junction bases: 10.

V gene TRBV2 combines with J gene TRBJ2-2; a possible D gene is TRBD1 (6 bases). The CDR3 runs 13 residues. Trimming left V 4 bases short and J 5 bases short, with 8 bases between. Looked up from germline, CDR1 is SNHLY and CDR2 is FYNNEI. CDR3: CASSGGQTGELFF. CDR3 nucleotides: TGTGCCAGCAGTGGGGGGCAGACCGGGGAGCTGTTTTTT.

This chain connects TRBV4-1 to TRBJ2-1; 10 bases line up with TRBD2. This CDR3 is built from 16 residues. V lost 2 bases and J lost 12; bases outside the gene matches: 13. Germline assignment: CDR1 MGHRA and CDR2 YSYEKL. CDR3 coding DNA: TGCGCCAGCAGCCAATCAGCGGGAGGGCCCGTCTACGGGCAGTTCTTC. Translating gives CASSQSAGGPVYGQFF.

The genes are TRBV5-1 and TRBJ2-3; tentative D call: TRBD2 (6 bases). The CDR3 covers 15 residues. CDR1 SGHRS and CDR2 YFSETQ come from the germline V gene. V was pared by 0 bases and J by 1 base, with 9 bases between. As DNA, the CDR3 is TGCGCCAGCAGCTTGGCCGGGGAGGGCACAGATACGCAGTATTTT. Amino acid sequence: CASSLAGEGTDTQYF.

The CDR3 DNA reads TGTGCCAGCACGCCAGATGGTCTACGGGATCAGCCCCAGCATTTT. The encoded protein is CASTPDGLRDQPQHF. The chain employs TRBV2 and TRBJ1-5, with unresolved D. The CDR3 contains 15 residues. Germline CDR1 reads SNHLY; CDR2 reads FYNNEI. Trimming stripped 7 bases from V and 5 bases from J, with 18 bases between.

This chain uses TRBV10-3 with TRBJ1-5, with TRBD1 matching over 9 bases. This CDR3 is 14 amino acids long. The V segment lost 3 bases and the J segment 7 bases; nucleotides outside the gene matches: 4. Germline V gene sequence: CDR1 ENHRY, CDR2 SYGVKD. The CDR3 DNA sequence: TGTGCCATCAGTGATGACAGGGGGTACCAGCCCCAGCATTTT. Residues: CAISDDRGYQPQHF.

This clone was seen once. The chain uses TRBV5-1 and TRBJ1-4; D is possibly TRBD1 (6 bases). This CDR3 has 15 amino acids. Germline lookup yields CDR1 SGHRS and CDR2 YFSETQ. Trimming pared 3 bases from V and 5 bases from J, leaving 14 bases between. CDR3 nucleotides: TGCGCCAGCAGCTCCGATGGACAGACAAATGAAAAACTGTTTTTT. Amino acids: CASSSDGQTNEKLFF.

The chain combines TRBV23-1 with TRBJ1-2; 8 bases match TRBD1. TRBV23-1 is identified as an open reading frame with a role that is uncertain. The CDR3 loop spans 16 amino acids. Germline trimming cut 4 bases from V and 0 bases from J; bases unmatched to any gene: 7. CDR3 region: CASSPRHRGTNYGYTF. The CDR3 bases are TGCGCCAGCAGTCCGCGTCACAGGGGGACTAACTATGGCTACACCTTC.

The chain recombines TRBV29-1 with TRBJ2-1, with 7 bases matching TRBD2. V shed 6 bases and J 0 bases; nucleotides not matched to a gene: 2. The CDR3 is 13 amino acids. CDR1 is SQVTM, CDR2 ANQGSEA, per germline. CDR3 in DNA: TGCAGCGTACTAGCGTCCTCCTACAATGAGCAGTTCTTC. The encoded protein is CSVLASSYNEQFF.

The chain links TRBV5-1 to TRBJ2-5; no firm D call. Germline assignment: CDR1 SGHRS and CDR2 YFSETQ. The CDR3 runs to 14 residues. V was trimmed by 2 bases and J by 2 bases, leaving 10 bases between them. The CDR3: CASSFFNSQETQYF. In DNA form, the CDR3 reads TGCGCCAGCAGCTTTTTTAACTCTCAAGAGACCCAGTACTTC. The variable domain in full, with the rest retrieved from reference TRBV5-1 and TRBJ2-5, is KAGVTQTPRYLIKTRGQQVTLSCSPISGHRSVSWYQQTPGQGLQFLFEYFSETQRNKGNFPGRFSGRQFSNSRSEMNVSTLELGDSALYLCASSFFNSQETQYFGPGTRLLVL.

The V and J genes are TRBV18 and TRBJ2-7; the match to TRBD1 covers 7 bases. The ends lost 3 bases at V and 3 bases at J; junction bases unmatched: 5. Germline V CDR1 and CDR2: KGHSH, LQKENI. The CDR3 has 14 residues. The CDR3: CASSPRSGGYEQYF. The CDR3 DNA sequence: TGTGCCAGCTCACCGCGTTCAGGGGGCTACGAGCAGTACTTC.

In DNA, the CDR3 is TGTGCCAGCAGCCCCAGGACAGGGGGTGACCCGGGCACTGAAGCTTTCTTT. This sequence encodes CASSPRTGGDPGTEAFF. The chain joins TRBV13 to TRBJ1-1; 10 bases align to TRBD1. The CDR3 contains 17 residues. Per germline, CDR1 PRHDT and CDR2 FYEKMQ (reference sequence). The V and J ends lost 5 bases and 4 bases, in that order; junction bases with no gene match: 13.

V gene TRBV9 combines with J gene TRBJ1-3; D possibly corresponds to TRBD1 (6 bases). The germline V gene encodes CDR1 SGDLS and CDR2 YYNGEE. The CDR3 is made up of 13 amino acids. The V end lost 6 bases, the J end lost 8 bases, and 15 bases lay between the germline ends. CDR3 in amino acids: CASTGGGRDTIYF. Written as DNA, the CDR3 is TGTGCCAGCACCGGAGGGGGTCGAGACACCATATATTTT.

The chain employs TRBV6-5 and TRBJ1-2, with 9 bases matching TRBD1. This CDR3 comprises 13 residues. Germline CDR1 is MNHEY and CDR2 is SVGAGI. V lost 9 bases and J lost 4; bases outside the gene matches: 6. The CDR3, as DNA: TGTGCCAGTCGGGACAGGGAAATCTATGGCTACACCTTC. Amino acids: CASRDREIYGYTF.

The genes are TRBV27 and TRBJ2-7, with 9 bases lining up with TRBD1. J gave up 3 bases and V 6 bases, and 6 bases lay outside the gene matches. The CDR3 has 14 amino acids. Germline V lookup: CDR1 MNHEY, CDR2 SMNVEV (reference sequence). The DNA of the CDR3 is TGTGCCAGCAGACGGGACAGGGCCTACTACGAGCAGTACTTC. Amino acids: CASRRDRAYYEQYF.

The chain links TRBV19 to TRBJ1-3; 7 positions match TRBD1. This CDR3 comprises 15 residues. CDR1 LNHDA and CDR2 SQIVND come from the germline V gene (reference sequence). The ends lost 6 bases at V and 0 bases at J; junction bases unmatched: 5. CDR3 residues: CASRMRDSSGNTIYF. In DNA form, the CDR3 reads TGTGCCAGTAGAATGCGGGACAGCTCTGGAAACACCATATATTTT. The full variable domain, with the rest looked up from reference TRBV19 and TRBJ1-3, is DGGITQSPKYLFRKEGQNVTLSCEQNLNHDAMYWYRQDPGQGLRLIYYSQIVNDFQKGDIAEGYSVSREKKESFPLTVTSAQKNPTAFYLCASRMRDSSGNTIYFGEGSWLTVV.

The CDR3 DNA reads as TGTGCCAGCAGCGTAAGGGTAGCCACAGATACGCAGTATTTT. Its protein is CASSVRVATDTQYF. The chain carries TRBV9 and TRBJ2-3; no firm D call. Germline values: CDR1 SGDLS, CDR2 YYNGEE. The V gene lost 1 base and the J gene lost 2 bases, with 8 bases spanning the gap. CDR3 length: 14 residues. The entire variable domain, with the rest obtained from reference TRBV9 and TRBJ2-3, is as follows: DSGVTQTPKHLITATGQRVTLRCSPRSGDLSVYWYQQSLDQGLQFLIQYYNGEERAKGNILERFSAQQFPDLHSELNLSSLELGDSALYFCASSVRVATDTQYFGPGTRLTVL.

The chain combines TRBV7-2 with TRBJ1-6, with D perhaps matching TRBD1 (5 bases). V was cut by 0 bases and J by 10 bases, with 10 bases left in between. The CDR3 loop spans 14 amino acids. From germline, CDR1 is SGHTA and CDR2 FQGNSA. CDR3 sequence (DNA): TGTGCCAGCAGCTTAGCAGCAGGGAGCTCACCCCTCCACTTT. Translated, it gives CASSLAAGSSPLHF.

The genes are TRBV7-9 and TRBJ2-7; D is undetermined. CDR3 length equals 16 residues. The germline gives CDR1 SEHNR, CDR2 FQNEAQ (reference sequence). V was shortened by 1 base and J by 2 bases, with 15 bases between the two germline ends. The CDR3 loop reads CASSLGVGQVPYEQYF. For the CDR3, the DNA is TGTGCCAGCAGCTTAGGAGTTGGGCAGGTTCCCTACGAGCAGTACTTC.

A remark on this clone: Other DNA sequences of this sample code for an identical CDR3. V gene TRBV18 combines with J gene TRBJ2-7; D is undetermined. In germline, CDR1 is KGHSH, CDR2 LQKENI. V was shortened by 3 bases and J by 1 base, with 7 bases between the two germline ends. CDR3 length equals 13 residues. The CDR3 nucleotides are TGTGCCAGCTCACCTCGTCGATCCTACGAGCAGTACTTC. Translated, it gives CASSPRRSYEQYF.

The CDR3 loop is CATSPGGRRSYEQYF. Written as DNA, the CDR3 is TGTGCCACCAGTCCAGGTGGGAGGAGGTCATACGAGCAGTACTTC. The chain employs TRBV15 and TRBJ2-7; a possible D gene is TRBD2 (6 bases). The germline gives CDR1 LNHNV, CDR2 YYDKDF (reference sequence). CDR3 length: 15 amino acids. Trimming cost V 6 bases and J 4 bases, with 19 bases left between them.